These 11 T cell receptor beta chains originate from one sample sequenced in a study of blood T cell repertoires in COVID-19. Here immunoSEQ multiplex PCR was the method, and the copy in TCRdb shows in-frame clones only, minus some. The repertoire holds around 190,000 clones, with 85% as singletons. Sequencing was carried out using peripheral blood. These receptor sequences come from a woman aged 80 or older with acute or convalescent COVID-19.

This clone has just a few counts. The rearrangement joins TRBV6-5 to TRBJ2-7; D remains unclear. The length of the CDR3 is 12 residues. The V gene's germline CDR1 is MNHEY and CDR2 SVGAGI. Trimming took 4 bases from V and 2 from J, leaving 6 bases between them. CDR3 residues: CASSSDTYEQYF. CDR3 DNA sequence: TGTGCCAGCAGTTCCGACACCTACGAGCAGTACTTC.

This rearrangement joins TRBV5-1 to TRBJ1-1; D gene uncertain. The CDR3 is made up of 13 amino acids. V shed 4 bases and J shed 1 base, with 8 bases lying between them. CDR1 SGHRS and CDR2 YFSETQ come from the germline V gene. The CDR3 nucleotides are TGCGCCAGCAGCAACGGGGAGAACACTGAAGCTTTCTTT. Amino acids: CASSNGENTEAFF.

V and J are TRBV27 and TRBJ1-5; maybe TRBD1 (5 bases). Germline CDR1 MNHEY, CDR2 SMNVEV (reference sequence). This CDR3 region has 16 residues. The V and J ends lost 5 bases and 2 bases respectively, with 16 bases between them. CDR3: CASSPRRGSRNQPQHF. CDR3 bases: TGTGCCAGCAGTCCGCGCCGGGGGTCGCGCAATCAGCCCCAGCATTTT.

V gene TRBV28 combines with J gene TRBJ1-1; D is perhaps TRBD1 (6 bases). Between the trimmed V and J ends, which lost 4 bases and 1 base, there was a span of 13 bases. This CDR3 is 15 amino acids long. CDR1 MDHEN and CDR2 SYDVKM come from the germline V gene. The CDR3 here is CASSSSGQKNTEAFF. The CDR3 DNA reads as TGTGCCAGCAGTTCCTCCGGACAGAAGAACACTGAAGCTTTCTTT.

The J gene is TRBJ1-2, the V gene TRBV27, with 7 bases identical to TRBD1. This CDR3 region has 14 residues. Germline V lookup: CDR1 MNHEY, CDR2 SMNVEV (reference sequence). V gave up 6 bases and J gave up 2 bases; unmatched junction bases: 6. CDR3 protein: CASRRTGSNYGYTF. CDR3 coding DNA: TGTGCCAGCAGGAGGACAGGTTCAAACTATGGCTACACCTTC.

The chain has TRBV6-1 and TRBJ1-1, with TRBD1 as a possible D gene (6 bases). This CDR3 region has 14 residues. Deletions cut 2 bases from V and 3 bases from J, with 10 bases between. Germline CDR1 is MNHNS and CDR2 is SASEGT. The CDR3 bases are TGTGCCAGCAGTGAACAGGGGACGCACACTGAAGCTTTCTTT. It translates to CASSEQGTHTEAFF.

About this clone: The germline gene is not matched at one end of the junction; a read error may be the cause. Other DNA sequences from this sample encode an identical CDR3 as well. The CDR3 region is CASSQAENIQYF. The CDR3, as DNA: TGTGCCAGCAGCCAAGCCGAAAACATTCAGTACTTC. V usage is TRBV3-1 (or the pseudogene TRBV3-2) and J usage is TRBJ2-4; no reliable D call. Germline V lookup: CDR1 LGHDT, CDR2 YNNKEL (reference sequence). The CDR3 is made up of 12 amino acids.

CDR3 DNA sequence: TGTGCCAGCTCCCCTCCGGGACAGGGACCTTACATTCAGTACTTC. Translated, it gives CASSPPGQGPYIQYF. The chain uses TRBV18 and TRBJ2-4, with 9 nucleotides matching TRBD1. The CDR3 sequence is 15 residues long. CDR1 KGHSH and CDR2 LQKENI come from the germline V gene. V was pared by 6 bases and J by 8 bases, with 11 bases of the junction left unmatched.

The CDR3 reads CASSQGPSPGGEKLFF. In nucleotides, the CDR3 is TGCGCCAGCAGCCAAGGGCCGAGCCCAGGTGGGGAAAAACTGTTTTTT. This chain links TRBV4-3 with TRBJ1-4, with unresolved D. This CDR3 has 16 amino acids. Per germline, CDR1 LGHNA and CDR2 YSLEER. Trimming took off 1 base at V and 8 bases at J, with 17 bases between the two ends.

This chain uses TRBV4-3 with TRBJ2-2; D is unclear. Trimming took off 3 bases at V and 2 bases at J, with 19 bases between the two ends. This CDR3 has 18 amino acids. CDR1 is LGHNA and CDR2 is YSLEER in the germline V gene. CDR3 residues: CASSQSLPPQRNTGELFF. The DNA for the CDR3 is TGCGCCAGCAGCCAGTCACTACCCCCGCAGCGCAACACCGGGGAGCTGTTTTTT.

The rearrangement joins TRBV7-2 to TRBJ2-7, with D unclear. The germline V and J ends were trimmed by 3 bases and 12 bases, with 21 bases remaining between them. This CDR3 region has 14 residues. Germline V gene data show CDR1 as SGHTA and CDR2 as FQGNSA. The CDR3 sequence: CASSFGQAYPLMYF. CDR3 in DNA: TGTGCCAGCAGCTTTGGTCAGGCCTACCCTCTCATGTACTTC.